Below are 7 T cell receptor beta chains sequenced from a single sample in a study of blood T cells in healthy people across ages. The use of a sample-barcoded 5' primer and a J-beta primer mix characterized a second PCR of about 7 to 12 cycles. TCRdb fed the 5' RACE reads into MiXCR, producing one record per CDR3 protein. The sample yields hundreds of thousands of distinct CDR3 sequences, roughly 21% seen once. The material sequenced was blood. These receptors originate from a man aged 70-80 years in good health.

This clonotype was observed a handful of times. The DNA of the CDR3 is TGTACCAGCAGCCCCGCCGGCCTTTCGGCGCAGTATTTT. Its translation: CTSSPAGLSAQYF. The chain links TRBV7-2 to TRBJ2-3; no clear D gene. Trimming removed 5 bases from V and 10 bases from J, with 16 bases in between. The germline V gene has CDR1 SGHTA and CDR2 FQGNSA. This CDR3 has 13 amino acids. Full variable domain (rest looked up from reference TRBV7-2 and TRBJ2-3): GAGVSQSPSNKVTEKGKDVELRCDPISGHTALYWYRQSLGQGLEFLIYFQGNSAPDKSGLPSDRFSAERTGGSVSTLTIQRTQQEDSAVYLCTSSPAGLSAQYFGPGTRLTVL.

This clonotype was counted between two and nine times. The V and J genes are TRBV6-1 and TRBJ1-6; D is possibly TRBD1 (6 bases). V was pared by 6 bases and J by 7 bases, with 22 bases between. The germline CDR1 and CDR2 sequences are MNHNS and SASEGT. The CDR3 runs 17 residues. The CDR3 here is CASRISAGAFPNSPLHF. The DNA for the CDR3 is TGTGCCAGCAGAATATCGGCAGGGGCCTTCCCCAATTCACCCCTCCACTTT.

This clonotype was counted between two and nine times. J is TRBJ2-5 and V is TRBV6-1; no clear D gene. The CDR3 consists of 14 residues. Germline-derived CDR1 and CDR2 are MNHNS and SASEGT. V lost 4 bases and J 2 bases, leaving 11 bases between the germline ends. CDR3 nucleotides: TGTGCCAGCAGTGTTAAGCACCATCAAGAGACCCAGTACTTC. Protein product: CASSVKHHQETQYF.

The chain combines TRBV5-1 with TRBJ2-5; 9 positions agree with TRBD1. The germline V gene has CDR1 SGHRS and CDR2 YFSETQ. The length of the CDR3 is 15 residues. With V trimmed by 5 bases and J by 5 bases, 10 bases remained unmatched. The chain's CDR3 is CASSTGTGIMETQYF. CDR3 sequence (DNA): TGCGCCAGCAGTACCGGGACAGGGATAATGGAGACCCAGTACTTC.

This clonotype has a handful of counts. V is TRBV3-1 and J is TRBJ2-3; no firm D call. V dropped 1 base and J dropped 11 bases, with 13 bases sitting between them. Germline V gene sequence: CDR1 LGHDT, CDR2 YNNKEL (reference sequence). The CDR3 sequence is 13 residues long. The CDR3 protein is CASSQVDNARQYF. In nucleotides, the CDR3 is TGTGCCAGCAGCCAAGTCGACAACGCTCGGCAGTATTTT.

The chain is built from TRBV5-1 and TRBJ1-1; TRBD1 is a possible D gene (5 bases). This CDR3 is 14 amino acids long. Trimming took off 6 bases at V and 2 bases at J, with 14 bases between the two ends. CDR1 and CDR2 (germline): SGHRS, YFSETQ. In nucleotides, the CDR3 is TGCGCCAGCAACCCCTGGCAGGGCAACACTGAAGCTTTCTTT. Translated, it gives CASNPWQGNTEAFF.

This clonotype was seen a few times. This is likely a read error, given that the CDR3 carries no conserved phenylalanine or tryptophan at its end. The gene calls are TRBV29-1 and TRBJ1-1; D gene ambiguous. Germline V gives CDR1 SQVTM, CDR2 ANQGSEA. V shed 6 bases and J shed 4 bases, with 12 bases lying between them. This CDR3 has 12 residues. The CDR3 nucleotides are TGCAGCGTAACCGCGGAGGGCACTGAAGCTTTCCTT. Protein sequence: CSVTAEGTEAFL.